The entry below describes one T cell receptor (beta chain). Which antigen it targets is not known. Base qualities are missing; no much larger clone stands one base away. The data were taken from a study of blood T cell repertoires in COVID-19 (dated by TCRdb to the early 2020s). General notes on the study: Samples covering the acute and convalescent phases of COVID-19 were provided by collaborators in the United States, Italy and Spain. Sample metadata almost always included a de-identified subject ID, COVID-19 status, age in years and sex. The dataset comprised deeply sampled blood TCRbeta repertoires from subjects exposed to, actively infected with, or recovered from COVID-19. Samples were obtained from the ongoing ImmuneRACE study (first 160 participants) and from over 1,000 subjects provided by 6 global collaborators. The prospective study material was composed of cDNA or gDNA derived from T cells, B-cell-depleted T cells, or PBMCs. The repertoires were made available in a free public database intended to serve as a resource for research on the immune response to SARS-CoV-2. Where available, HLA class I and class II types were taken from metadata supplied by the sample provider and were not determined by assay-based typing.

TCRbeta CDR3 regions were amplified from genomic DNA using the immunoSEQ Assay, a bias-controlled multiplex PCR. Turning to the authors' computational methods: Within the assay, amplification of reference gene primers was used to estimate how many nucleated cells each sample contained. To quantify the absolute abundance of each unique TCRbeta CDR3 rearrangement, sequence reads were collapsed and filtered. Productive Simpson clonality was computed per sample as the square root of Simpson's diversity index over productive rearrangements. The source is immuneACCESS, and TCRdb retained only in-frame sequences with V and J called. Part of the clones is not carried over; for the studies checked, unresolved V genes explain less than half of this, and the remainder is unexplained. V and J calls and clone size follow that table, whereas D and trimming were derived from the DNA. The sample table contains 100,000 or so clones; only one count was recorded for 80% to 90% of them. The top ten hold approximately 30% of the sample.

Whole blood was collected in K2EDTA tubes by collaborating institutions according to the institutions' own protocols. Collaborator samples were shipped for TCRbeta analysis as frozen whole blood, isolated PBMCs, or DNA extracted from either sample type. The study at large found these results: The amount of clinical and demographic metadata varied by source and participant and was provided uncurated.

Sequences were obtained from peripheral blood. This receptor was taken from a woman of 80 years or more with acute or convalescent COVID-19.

In nucleotide form, the sequence is TGTGCCATCAGCCCGGACAGCAGCTCCTACAATGAGCAGTTCTTC. This sequence encodes CAISPDSSSYNEQFF. Here the chain combines TRBV10-3 and TRBJ2-1; TRBD1 could be the D gene, as 6 bases match. Based on the germline V gene, the CDR1 and CDR2 sequences are ENHRY and SYGVKD. The CDR3 starts with the cysteine, ends with the phenylalanine, and has 15 residues. The entry retains the CDR3 DNA only, 45 bases that are in frame from base 1. At the junction V is shortened by 6 bases and J by 0 bases, with 12 bases in between.